A selection of T cell receptor beta chains follows, all from one sample in a study of blood T cell repertoires in COVID-19. Using immunoSEQ multiplex PCR, the repertoire was profiled, and TCRdb retains in-frame clones only, with some absent. The profile shows 95,000 to 150,000 clones, roughly 89% of them singletons. Sequencing was done on a sample of peripheral blood. Receptors were obtained from a man aged 40-50 years with acute or convalescent COVID-19. CDR3s include the opening cysteine and the closing phenylalanine or tryptophan. The D gene is left open where the match is weak. For some rows the clone size is stated as once, few or many, or as a class when expanded; others skip it.

d_gene	j_gene	abundance	v_gene	CDR3nt	CDR3aa
-	TRBJ2-7	-	TRBV6-5	TGTGCCAGCAGCCCCACTAGCTACGAGCAGTACTTC	CASSPTSYEQYF
-	TRBJ2-7	-	TRBV6-1	TGTGCCAGCAGTGAAAAGGAGGGCTCTGCGCAGTACTTC	CASSEKEGSAQYF
TRBD1	TRBJ2-7	-	TRBV6-5	TGTGCCAGCAGTTACGACAGGGGCCACGAGCAGTACTTC	CASSYDRGHEQYF
-	TRBJ1-6	few	TRBV5-8	TGTGCCAGCAGCTCCCCAGGCGGCAGGGGAAATTATTCACCCCTCCACTTT	CASSSPGGRGNYSPLHF
-	TRBJ1-4	-	TRBV5-8	TGTGCCAGCACCTCCGGTGGAACTAATGAAAAACTGTTTTTT	CASTSGGTNEKLFF
-	TRBJ1-2	once	TRBV10-3	TGTGCCATCAGTGAGAGCGTTGGGCAGGGCCATGGCTACACCTTC	CAISESVGQGHGYTF
TRBD1	TRBJ2-7	-	TRBV18	TGTGCCAGCTCACCGTTCGACAGGGAACCGTACGAGCAGTACTTC	CASSPFDREPYEQYF
-	TRBJ2-2	-	TRBV19	TGTGCCAGCTCCCTCCGGGGAAACGGGGAGCTGTTTTTT	CASSLRGNGELFF
-	TRBJ1-2	-	TRBV6-2/TRBV6-3	TGTGCCAGCAGTTCACAAACCTATGGCTACACCTTC	CASSSQTYGYTF
TRBD1	TRBJ1-6	-	TRBV7-2	TGTGCCAGCAGCCAGCGACAGGGAAATTCACCCCTCCACTTT	CASSQRQGNSPLHF
TRBD1	TRBJ1-2	-	TRBV5-1	TGCGCCAGCAGCTTGAGTCCAGGGGGCGATGGCTACACCTTC	CASSLSPGGDGYTF
TRBD1	TRBJ1-1	-	TRBV19	TGTGCCAGTACCCCCAGAGGGAAAAGGGGGCTACCTGAAGCTTTCTTT	CASTPRGKRGLPEAFF
TRBD2	TRBJ2-1	-	TRBV10-3	TGTGCCTCCCGGACTAGCGGATCCTACAATGAGCAGTTCTTC	CASRTSGSYNEQFF
-	TRBJ1-2	-	TRBV5-1	TGCGCCAGCAGCAAAACATCGGGGGAAATTTCCCCCGGCTACACCTTC	CASSKTSGEISPGYTF
TRBD2	TRBJ2-7	-	TRBV6-5	TGTGCCAGCAAACTAGCGGGGGGGTCCTACGAGCAGTACTTC	CASKLAGGSYEQYF
-	TRBJ1-1	-	TRBV19	TGTGCCAGTAACGGGAACACTGAAGCTTTCTTT	CASNGNTEAFF
-	TRBJ2-1	-	TRBV4-3	TGCGCCAGCAGCCAAAACAAGTACAATGAGCAGTTCTTC	CASSQNKYNEQFF
-	TRBJ1-1	-	TRBV5-6	TGTGCCAGCAGCTCAGGGGTCGGTATGAACACTGAAGCTTTCTTT	CASSSGVGMNTEAFF
-	TRBJ2-5	-	TRBV6-1	TGTGCCAGCAGTGAAACAGTCAGGGTGGAGTACTTC	CASSETVRVEYF
-	TRBJ2-7	-	TRBV2	TGTGCCAGCAGTGAAGCGCCGGGTTCCTACGAGCAGTACTTC	CASSEAPGSYEQYF
-	TRBJ1-6	-	TRBV11-2	TGTGCCAGCAGCTTAGACCCTGTAGGACAGATGAATAATTCACCCCTCCACTTT	CASSLDPVGQMNNSPLHF
TRBD1	TRBJ1-5	-	TRBV11-2	TGTGCCAGCAGCAAGGACAGGGGCGGCAATCAGCCCCAGCATTTT	CASSKDRGGNQPQHF
-	TRBJ1-1	-	TRBV19	TGTGCCAGTAGTACCAACCGGGACACTGAAGCTTTCTTT	CASSTNRDTEAFF
-	TRBJ2-3	once	TRBV5-5	TGTGCCAGCAGCTTGGTACCGGGACTTCACACAGATACGCAGTATTTT	CASSLVPGLHTDTQYF
-	TRBJ2-5	-	TRBV14	TGTGCCAGCAGCCGACTAAAAGAGACCCAGTACTTC	CASSRLKETQYF
-	TRBJ1-4	-	TRBV3-1/TRBV3-2	TGTGCCAGCAGCCCACAGGGACGCGGTGAAAAACTGTTTTTT	CASSPQGRGEKLFF
-	TRBJ2-1	-	TRBV29-1	TGCAGCGCCCCCAGGCGGGGTATACTCGCCTACAATGAGCAGTTCTTC	CSAPRRGILAYNEQFF
-	TRBJ1-2	-	TRBV19	TGTGCCAGTAGTATAGGGAGGGGTAACTATGGCTACACCTTC	CASSIGRGNYGYTF
-	TRBJ2-7	-	TRBV6-2/TRBV6-3	TGTGCCAGCAGTCGCGAGTGGCCCCCGGGGAGCTACGAGCAGTACTTC	CASSREWPPGSYEQYF
-	TRBJ2-1	few	TRBV18	TGTGCCAGCTCACCACCCACTTTCGGAGAACCCAATGAGCAGTTCTTC	CASSPPTFGEPNEQFF
TRBD2	TRBJ2-1	-	TRBV3-1/TRBV3-2	TGTGCCAGCAGCCAAGAAGGGCTAGCGGGCGTTAGCTCCTACAATGAGCAGTTCTTC	CASSQEGLAGVSSYNEQFF
-	TRBJ1-5	-	TRBV7-3	TGTGCCAGCAGCTTAGAGGGGGGGCAGCCCCAGCATTTT	CASSLEGGQPQHF
-	TRBJ2-1	-	TRBV12-3/TRBV12-4	TGTGCCAGCAGACGCCAGGGAGGCGATGAGCAGTTCTTC	CASRRQGGDEQFF
TRBD2	TRBJ2-1	-	TRBV7-8	TGTGCCAGCAGCTGGACTAGCGTCTACAATGAGCAGTTCTTC	CASSWTSVYNEQFF
-	TRBJ1-4	-	TRBV5-1	TGCGCCAGCAGCGTTTCAGGGGCAAAGGATGAAAAACTGTTTTTT	CASSVSGAKDEKLFF
TRBD2	TRBJ2-1	-	TRBV30	TGTGCCTGGAGTCGGACTAGTTTGGGATACAATGAGCAGTTCTTC	CAWSRTSLGYNEQFF
-	TRBJ1-6	-	TRBV12-2	TGTGCAAGTCGCTTAGTCCCCCGACAGAAGCGTGAGTATAATTCACCCCTCCACTTT	CASRLVPRQKREYNSPLHF
TRBD1	TRBJ2-3	once	TRBV5-6	TGTGCCAGCAGCACTACCGCCGGGACAGGGGTTTCAAATACGCAGTATTTT	CASSTTAGTGVSNTQYF
-	TRBJ1-3	-	TRBV4-1	TGCGCCAGCAGCCAAGATGCGGGGTTAGTTCCCTCTGGAAACACCATATATTTT	CASSQDAGLVPSGNTIYF
TRBD2	TRBJ2-2	-	TRBV5-1	TGCGCCAGCAGCTTGGTTGGGTCGCTAGCGGGTACCGGGGAGCTGTTTTTT	CASSLVGSLAGTGELFF
-	TRBJ1-1	few	TRBV12-3/TRBV12-4	TGTGCCAGCAGTTTAGGGTCAGGCACTGAAGCTTTCTTT	CASSLGSGTEAFF
-	TRBJ2-1	-	TRBV15	TGTGCCACCAGCGGTACCAGGGCTACGTCCTACAATGAGCAGTTCTTC	CATSGTRATSYNEQFF
-	TRBJ2-2	-	TRBV27	TGTGCCAGCAGCCCTCAGGGCTCGGGCGGGGAGCTGTTTTTT	CASSPQGSGGELFF
-	TRBJ1-1	-	TRBV5-5	TGTGCCAGCAGCGTTACCACAGGGAACACTGAAGCTTTCTTT	CASSVTTGNTEAFF
-	TRBJ1-1	-	TRBV19	TGTGCCAGTACCCCGGGAGGGGGGGTAGTCACTGAAGCTTTCTTT	CASTPGGGVVTEAFF
TRBD2	TRBJ2-1	-	TRBV5-1	TGCGCCAGCAGAACTAGCGGAGGGGTCGATGAGCAGTTCTTC	CASRTSGGVDEQFF
-	TRBJ2-2	few	TRBV5-1	TGCGCCAGCAGCTTGGTCCCAGATAACACCGGGGAGCTGTTTTTT	CASSLVPDNTGELFF
-	TRBJ1-3	-	TRBV3-1/TRBV3-2	TGTGCCAGCACCACGGCGGTTAACTCTGGAAACACCATATATTTT	CASTTAVNSGNTIYF
TRBD2	TRBJ2-3	-	TRBV27	TGTGCCAGCAGTTTCGCGGGGACTAGCGGGGGTGATGTCACAGATACGCAGTATTTT	CASSFAGTSGGDVTDTQYF
-	TRBJ2-2	-	TRBV10-2	TGCGCCAGCGGGACACACTGGGCCTCGAACACCGGGGAGCTGTTTTTT	CASGTHWASNTGELFF
TRBD2	TRBJ2-5	-	TRBV5-6	TGTGCCAGCAGCTTCGTGGCGGCGGGGGGAGAGACCCAGTACTTC	CASSFVAAGGETQYF
-	TRBJ2-7	-	TRBV6-5	TGTGCCAGCGGGCGGGGTCCCTCCTACGAGCAGTACTTC	CASGRGPSYEQYF
TRBD1	TRBJ1-5	-	TRBV27	TGTGCCAGCAAAAGGACAGGGGATAGCAATCAGCCCCAGCATTTT	CASKRTGDSNQPQHF
TRBD1	TRBJ1-1	-	TRBV5-1	TGCGCCAGCAGTTTGGGACAGGGTTACACTGAAGCTTTCTTT	CASSLGQGYTEAFF
TRBD2	TRBJ2-3	-	TRBV5-6	TGTGCCAGCAGCAAGGAAGGACTAGGGTCGGCAGATACGCAGTATTTT	CASSKEGLGSADTQYF
-	TRBJ2-3	-	TRBV7-6	TGTGCCAGCAGTTCCCTCCGAGGAGGGGATACGCAGTATTTT	CASSSLRGGDTQYF
TRBD1	TRBJ2-7	-	TRBV27	TGTGCCAGCAGTCGTGGACAGGGGGCTCGGGAGCAGTACTTC	CASSRGQGAREQYF
TRBD1	TRBJ1-2	-	TRBV3-1/TRBV3-2	TGTGCCAGCAGCCGCGGGACAGCCTACTATGGCTACACCTTC	CASSRGTAYYGYTF
TRBD1	TRBJ1-4	-	TRBV10-3	TGTGCCGTCAGTTCGACAGGGGGAGGTAATGAAAAACTGTTTTTT	CAVSSTGGGNEKLFF
TRBD1	TRBJ1-4	-	TRBV4-1	TGCGCCAGCAGCCAAGATCCGGGACAGTCTAATGAAAAACTGTTTTTT	CASSQDPGQSNEKLFF